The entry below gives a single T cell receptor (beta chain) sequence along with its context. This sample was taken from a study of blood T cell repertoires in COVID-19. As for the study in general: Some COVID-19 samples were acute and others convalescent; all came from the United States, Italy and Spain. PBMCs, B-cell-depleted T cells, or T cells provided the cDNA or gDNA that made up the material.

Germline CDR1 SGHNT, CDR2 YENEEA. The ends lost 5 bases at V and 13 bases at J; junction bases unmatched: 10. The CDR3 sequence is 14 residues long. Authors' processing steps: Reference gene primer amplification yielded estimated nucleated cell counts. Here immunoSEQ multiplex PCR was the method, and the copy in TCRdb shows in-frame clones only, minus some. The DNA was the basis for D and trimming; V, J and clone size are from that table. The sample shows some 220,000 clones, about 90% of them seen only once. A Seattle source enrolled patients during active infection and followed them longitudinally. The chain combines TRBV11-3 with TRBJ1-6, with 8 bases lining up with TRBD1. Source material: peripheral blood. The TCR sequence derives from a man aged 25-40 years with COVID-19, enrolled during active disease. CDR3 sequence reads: CASSRTGLGTPLHF. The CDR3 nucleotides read TGTGCCAGCAGCCGGACAGGGCTTGGTACGCCCCTCCACTTT.